This T cell receptor (beta chain) is from a study of human T cells and chemical hapten exposure. CDR1 and CDR2 from the germline V gene are MNHNY and SVGAGI (reference sequence). This CDR3 has 15 residues. J gave up 3 bases and V 8 bases, and 10 bases lay outside the gene matches. The time point is: healthy volunteer bleed at 6 weeks. The authors extracted total RNA from unfractionated whole blood. In TCRdb, the RACE reads were re-called with MiXCR into one record per CDR3 protein. The sample shows about 77,000 distinct CDR3 sequences, 7% to 9.5% of them seen only once. In this sample, this clonotype turned up many times.

Material: whole blood. The rearrangement joins TRBV6-6 to TRBJ2-7; TRBD2 matches at 10 bases. The TCR was taken from a female donor in good health. Some clones in this sample may be carry-over from other donors' samples. The CDR3, as DNA: TGTGCCAGCCGGTCTAGCGGGGGACCCGTCTACGAGCAGTACTTC. This gives the protein CASRSSGGPVYEQYF.